This TCR beta chain was captured in a study of graft-versus-host responses after intestinal transplantation. CDR3 length: 14 residues. Germline-derived CDR1 and CDR2 are SSHAT and FNYEAQ (reference sequence). Trimming cost V 2 bases and J 5 bases; bases outside gene matches: 2. Produced via immunoSEQ multiplex PCR; TCRdb's table is partial and in-frame only. The table lists some 140,000 clones, more than 90% of them singletons. Remarks on this clone: Antigen unknown.

This rearrangement joins TRBV7-7 to TRBJ2-1; the match to TRBD2 covers 8 bases. The TCR was taken from a human donor who received an intestinal transplant. Sequences were derived from unstimulated CD4+ T cells sorted from spleen or lymph node cells, sampled before intestinal transplant. This CDR3 reads CASSLSSGDNEQFF. For the CDR3, the DNA is TGTGCCAGCAGCTTAAGTAGCGGGGACAATGAGCAGTTCTTC.